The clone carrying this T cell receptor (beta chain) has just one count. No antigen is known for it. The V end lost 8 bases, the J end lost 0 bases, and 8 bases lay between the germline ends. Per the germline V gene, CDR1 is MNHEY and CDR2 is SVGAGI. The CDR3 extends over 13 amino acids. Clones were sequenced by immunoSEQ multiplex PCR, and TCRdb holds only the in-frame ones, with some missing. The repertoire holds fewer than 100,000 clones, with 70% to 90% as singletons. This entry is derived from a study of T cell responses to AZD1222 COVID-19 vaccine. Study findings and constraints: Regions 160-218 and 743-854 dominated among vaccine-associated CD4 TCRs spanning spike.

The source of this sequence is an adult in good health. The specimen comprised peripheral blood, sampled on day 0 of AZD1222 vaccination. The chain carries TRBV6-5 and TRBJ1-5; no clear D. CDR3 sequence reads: CASAADSNQPQHF. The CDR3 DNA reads TGTGCCAGCGCGGCGGATAGCAATCAGCCCCAGCATTTT.